One sample yielded the 20 T cell receptor beta chains listed below, sequenced in a study of vaccination and CD4 T cells after COVID-19. The study sequenced cultured CD4+ T cell DNA using the Oncomine TCR Beta short-read assay. TCRdb re-derived calls from the PCR reads in MiXCR, one entry per CDR3 protein. The sample consists of approximately 13,000 distinct CDR3 sequences, under 60% of them appearing once. What these receptors recognize is not known. Specified treatment: approximately nine-day PBMC culture with coronavirus spike peptide pools or control peptides (ViraFEST assay). The source was CD4+ T cells from blood, cultured in vitro, collected before SARS-CoV-2 vaccination. The origin of the receptors is a human donor who had recovered from COVID-19.

By share, this clonotype counts as medium-sized. J is TRBJ2-7 and V is TRBV7-3, with TRBD2 as a possible D gene (5 bases). Trimming pared 1 base from V and 7 bases from J, leaving 14 bases between. The CDR3 has 14 amino acids. Germline CDR1 reads SGHTA; CDR2 reads FQGTGA. Here the CDR3 reads CASSLSGPLGEQYF. In nucleotides, the CDR3 is TGTGCCAGCAGCTTAAGCGGGCCTCTCGGGGAGCAGTACTTC. The full variable domain, with the rest looked up from reference TRBV7-3 and TRBJ2-7, is GAGVSQTPSNKVTEKGKYVELRCDPISGHTALYWYRQSLGQGPEFLIYFQGTGAADDSGLPNDRFFAVRPEGSVSTLKIQRTERGDSAVYLCASSLSGPLGEQYFGPGTRLTVT.

This CDR3 is CASTRDRGAYEQYF. The DNA for the CDR3 is TGTGCCAGCACCCGGGACAGGGGGGCCTACGAGCAGTACTTC. This rearrangement joins TRBV12-3 or TRBV12-4 to TRBJ2-7, with TRBD1 matching 11 bases. CDR3 length equals 14 residues. Trimming removed 7 bases from V and 2 bases from J; junction bases left unmatched: 4.

The chain uses TRBV7-9 and TRBJ2-7; D is perhaps TRBD2 (5 bases). The V end lost 4 bases, the J end lost 2 bases, and 9 bases lay between the germline ends. Germline CDR1 SEHNR, CDR2 FQNEAQ (reference sequence). CDR3 length: 13 amino acids. The CDR3 region has the DNA TGTGCCAGCAGCTCCAGCGGTACCTACGAGCAGTACTTC. It translates to CASSSSGTYEQYF.

The chain carries TRBV15 and TRBJ1-5; unclear D gene. CDR3 size: 14 residues. The germline V gene encodes CDR1 LNHNV and CDR2 YYDKDF (reference sequence). Trimming cost V 4 bases and J 0 bases, with 7 bases left between them. The CDR3 sequence: CATSNDYSNQPQHF. In nucleotides, the CDR3 is TGTGCCACCAGCAACGATTATAGCAATCAGCCCCAGCATTTT. The whole variable domain, remainder taken from reference TRBV15 and TRBJ1-5, is DAMVIQNPRYQVTQFGKPVTLSCSQTLNHNVMYWYQQKSSQAPKLLFHYYDKDFNNEADTPDNFQSRRPNTSFCFLDIRSPGLGDTAMYLCATSNDYSNQPQHFGDGTRLSIL.

This clonotype was seen just once. This chain connects TRBV2 to TRBJ1-2; D is possibly TRBD1 (6 bases). The germline V gene has CDR1 SNHLY and CDR2 FYNNEI. Trimming left V 7 bases short and J 8 bases short, with 14 bases between. This CDR3 has 12 amino acids. In DNA, the CDR3 is TGTGCCAGCAATGGACAGCAATGGGGCTACACCTTC. Protein sequence: CASNGQQWGYTF.

CDR3 sequence: CASSLTLGTEAFF. For the CDR3, the DNA is TGTGCCAGCAGCTTAACTCTGGGGACTGAAGCTTTCTTT. The chain has TRBV7-3 and TRBJ1-1, with D uncertain. Germline lookup yields CDR1 SGHTA and CDR2 FQGTGA. V gave up 0 bases and J gave up 5 bases, with 7 bases separating them. The CDR3 totals 13 residues.

This clonotype was seen only a few times. The chain employs TRBV27 and TRBJ2-5; D uncertain. This CDR3 contains 12 residues. V was cut by 6 bases and J by 4 bases, with 9 bases left in between. Germline V gene data show CDR1 as MNHEY and CDR2 as SMNVEV (reference sequence). CDR3 nucleotides: TGTGCCAGCAGCTTCTCAGGAGAGACCCAGTACTTC. Translation gives CASSFSGETQYF.

J is TRBJ1-1 and V is TRBV6-1; 11 bases line up with TRBD1. Germline CDR1 is MNHNS and CDR2 is SASEGT. J gave up 5 bases and V 4 bases, and 3 bases lay outside the gene matches. The CDR3 is made up of 14 amino acids. The CDR3 nucleotides read TGTGCCAGCAGTGGGACAGGGGGCCGGACTGAAGCTTTCTTT. Protein: CASSGTGGRTEAFF.

In this sample, this clonotype turned up a few times. This chain links TRBV7-6 with TRBJ1-1; TRBD1 matches 7 bases. Germline loops: CDR1 SGHVS, CDR2 FNYEAQ. The CDR3 is made up of 18 amino acids. Trimming at V came to 5 bases and at J to 4 bases, leaving 19 bases not matched to a gene. CDR3 protein: CASSQKSTGDGGGTEAFF. The CDR3 nucleotides are TGTGCCAGCAGCCAGAAATCTACAGGGGATGGGGGGGGCACTGAAGCTTTCTTT.

The chain combines TRBV7-9 with TRBJ1-1; D might be TRBD1 (6 bases). Trimming cost V 6 bases and J 2 bases, with 13 bases left between them. CDR1 is SEHNR and CDR2 is FQNEAQ in the germline V gene (reference sequence). The CDR3 runs to 14 residues. The CDR3 DNA reads as TGTGCCAGCAGTTTTCGGGGGCGAAACACTGAAGCTTTCTTT. Translating it yields CASSFRGRNTEAFF.

CDR3 coding DNA: TGCAGTGCTAGAGAAGGGGGTCTAGCGGGAGGTAGCGAGCAGTACTTC. This translates into CSAREGGLAGGSEQYF. The chain has TRBV20-1 and TRBJ2-7, with 11 nucleotides matching TRBD2. Germline loops: CDR1 DFQATT, CDR2 SNEGSKA (reference sequence). V shed 0 bases and J 6 bases; nucleotides not matched to a gene: 10. The CDR3 runs to 16 residues.

In its sample, this clonotype was seen a few times. V usage is TRBV6-1 and J usage is TRBJ1-6; 10 bases align to TRBD1. V trimming: 7 bases; J trimming: 7 bases; junction bases outside the gene matches: 4. Per the germline V gene, CDR1 is MNHNS and CDR2 is SASEGT. The CDR3 has 14 residues. The CDR3 here is CASNRDRGNSPLHF. The CDR3 DNA reads as TGTGCCAGCAACCGGGACAGGGGCAATTCACCCCTCCACTTT.

This chain uses TRBV20-1 with TRBJ2-7; D not resolved. Trimming pared 1 base from V and 5 bases from J, leaving 15 bases between. The CDR3 covers 14 residues. Germline CDR1 reads DFQATT; CDR2 reads SNEGSKA (reference sequence). The CDR3 coding sequence is TGCAGTGCTAGAGTTCACAGCCTGAAGAACGAGCAGTACTTC. It specifies CSARVHSLKNEQYF.

This clonotype was detected a few times. This chain connects TRBV25-1 to TRBJ2-5, with 8 positions matching TRBD1. CDR1 MGHDK and CDR2 SYGVNS come from the germline V gene. This CDR3 region has 15 residues. V shed 6 bases and J 0 bases; nucleotides not matched to a gene: 6. CDR3 DNA sequence: TGTGCCAGCAGGACAGGGGCCGGGTACCAAGAGACCCAGTACTTC. Its translation: CASRTGAGYQETQYF.

This clonotype was seen a handful of times. V is TRBV15 and J is TRBJ2-7; 7 positions match TRBD1. Germline V lookup: CDR1 LNHNV, CDR2 YYDKDF (reference sequence). This CDR3 is 12 amino acids long. V was pared by 2 bases and J by 5 bases, with 0 bases of the junction left unmatched. In DNA, the CDR3 is TGTGCCACCAGCAGAACAGGGGACGAGCAGTACTTC. Protein sequence: CATSRTGDEQYF.

This clonotype was recorded once. The J gene is TRBJ1-2, the V gene TRBV28, with D unresolved. The CDR3 has 12 amino acids. Germline V gene data show CDR1 as MDHEN and CDR2 as SYDVKM. The ends were cut back, 3 bases at V and 1 base at J, with 3 bases in the middle. CDR3 sequence (DNA): TGTGCCAGCAGTTTTAATAACTATGGCTACACCTTC. This translates into CASSFNNYGYTF.

The CDR3 DNA reads as TGTGCCAGTAGGCCTACCGGCTTCTCGCGGGAGAGCTCCTACGAGCAGTACTTC. This encodes CASRPTGFSRESSYEQYF. The chain has TRBV19 and TRBJ2-7; the match to TRBD2 covers 7 bases. CDR3 length equals 18 residues. J lost 0 bases, V lost 6 bases, and 17 bases had no gene match. The germline gives CDR1 LNHDA, CDR2 SQIVND (reference sequence).

The V and J genes are TRBV20-1 and TRBJ2-5; TRBD2 agrees at 11 bases. The CDR3 spans 16 residues. V was clipped by 5 bases and J by 7 bases; unmatched bases: 15. Germline CDR1 DFQATT, CDR2 SNEGSKA (reference sequence). The DNA for the CDR3 is TGCAGTGCTTTCCATAGCGGGAGGGCTCGGCTGGCGACCCAGTACTTC. It encodes CSAFHSGRARLATQYF.

This clonotype was recorded a few times. CDR3 sequence (DNA): TGCAGTGCTATCCCAACCCGACAGGGGGGATTAAGTGGCTACACCTTC. This gives the protein CSAIPTRQGGLSGYTF. The rearrangement links TRBV20-1 to TRBJ1-2; TRBD1 matches 9 bases. CDR1 DFQATT and CDR2 SNEGSKA come from the germline V gene (reference sequence). The CDR3 has 16 residues. With 4 bases clipped from V and 7 bases from J, the junction kept 16 bases outside the gene matches.

This clonotype showed up just a few times. The chain carries TRBV27 and TRBJ1-1; perhaps TRBD1 as D (5 bases). The CDR3 has 13 amino acids. Germline CDR1 and CDR2: MNHEY and SMNVEV (reference sequence). Trimming cost V 7 bases and J 4 bases, with 13 bases left between them. CDR3 in amino acids: CASTAGWSTEAFF. The CDR3, as DNA: TGTGCCAGCACTGCAGGGTGGTCCACTGAAGCTTTCTTT.